This T cell receptor beta chain was sequenced in a study of glioma-infiltrating T cells after dendritic cell vaccination. CDR3 length equals 17 residues. Deletions cut 2 bases from V and 4 bases from J, with 19 bases between. From germline, CDR1 is SGHRS and CDR2 YFSETQ. Repertoires were generated with immunoSEQ multiplex PCR, while TCRdb's copy carries only in-frame clones and drops some. The table records 20,000 to 25,000 clones, 70% to 80% of them present only once. This receptor was identified in a human donor with glioblastoma. The rearrangement uses TRBV5-1 and TRBJ2-1; TRBD2 might be the D (8 bases). The source was blood, collected before dendritic cell vaccination. Here the CDR3 DNA reads TGCGCCAGCAGCTTAACTACCGGGAGGGACAGATACAATGAGCAGTTCTTC. This translates into CASSLTTGRDRYNEQFF.